This T cell receptor (beta chain) derives from a study of PD-L1 blockade in urothelial cancer. Study-level background: The analyses of blood took place 3 weeks (second dose) and 6 weeks after treatment start. Typically, measured as a median, blood samples had about 140,000 T cells.

A total of 1 to 8 samples per patient were collected pretreatment and on-treatment. Spiking of synthetic TCR analog templates was performed in each PCR. Data came from immunoSEQ multiplex PCR; TCRdb stores just in-frame clones and leaves some out. The sample records some 35,000 clones, 80% to 95% being singletons. CDR1 and CDR2 (germline): SNHLY, FYNNEI. Trimming stripped 7 bases from V and 9 bases from J, with 12 bases between. The CDR3 spans 11 residues. The origin of this receptor is a man in his 70s with urothelial cancer. The sample was PBMCs, taken around atezolizumab (anti-PD-L1) treatment. The V call is TRBV2, the J call TRBJ1-2; D uncertain. The CDR3 bases are TGTGCCAGCACTGACGGGAGGAGCTACACCTTC. Amino acids: CASTDGRSYTF.